This TCR beta chain was retrieved from a study of STAT5B mutations in CD4+ large granular lymphocyte leukemia. Trimming removed 0 bases at V and 7 bases at J, with 16 bases between. Germline V gives CDR1 SGHTA, CDR2 FQGNSA. The CDR3 spans 16 residues. This table comes from immunoSEQ multiplex PCR, and its TCRdb copy is limited to in-frame clones, with some not included. The top ten hold 0.35% of the sample, which has about 40,000 clones, roughly 84% seen once. The V call is TRBV7-2, the J call TRBJ2-1; possible D gene TRBD1, 6 bases. The clonotype was recovered from a human donor in good health. Sequencing was carried out using CD4+ T cells from blood buffy coats. CDR3 protein: CASSLAGSGARNEQFF. The CDR3 nucleotides are TGTGCCAGCAGCTTAGCGGGATCAGGGGCGAGAAATGAGCAGTTCTTC.